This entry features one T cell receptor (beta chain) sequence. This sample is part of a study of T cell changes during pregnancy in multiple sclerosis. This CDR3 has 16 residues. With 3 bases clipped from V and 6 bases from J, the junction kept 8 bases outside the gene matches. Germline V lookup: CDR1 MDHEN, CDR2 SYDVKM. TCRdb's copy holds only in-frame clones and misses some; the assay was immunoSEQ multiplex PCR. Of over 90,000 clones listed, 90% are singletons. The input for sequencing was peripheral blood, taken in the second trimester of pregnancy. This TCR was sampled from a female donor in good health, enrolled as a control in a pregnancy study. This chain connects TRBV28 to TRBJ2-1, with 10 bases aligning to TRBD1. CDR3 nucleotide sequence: TGTGCCAGCAGTTTCGGGACAGGGGTCCCAATCAATGAGCAGTTCTTC. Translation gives CASSFGTGVPINEQFF.